This T cell receptor (beta chain) derives from a study of blood T cell repertoires in COVID-19. In the study's own analysis: Nucleated cell number was recorded as an estimate derived from reference gene primer amplification. The repertoire was sequenced with immunoSEQ multiplex PCR; TCRdb's copy has only in-frame clones and lacks some. V and J calls and clone size are copied from that table; D and trimming were computed from the DNA. The sample has about 330,000 clones; about 87% are singletons. The CDR3 covers 12 residues. Germline loops: CDR1 MNHEY, CDR2 SVGAGI. Between the trimmed V and J ends, which lost 3 bases and 8 bases, there was a span of 10 bases.

Sequencing was carried out using PBMCs or T cells enriched from blood (not recorded which). The receptor's source is a young man who had recovered from COVID-19. V and J are TRBV6-5 and TRBJ1-2; possible D gene TRBD1, 5 bases. The DNA for the CDR3 is TGTGCCAGCAGTTATTCGGGGGTCGGCTACACCTTC. It translates to CASSYSGVGYTF.